The clone carrying this T cell receptor (beta chain) was observed many times. Arm-PCR of CDR3 regions and iRepertoire HTBI primers were the basis on which TCR beta libraries were built. Using its own MiXCR run on the multiplex PCR reads, TCRdb lists one record per CDR3 protein. Among more than 350,000 distinct CDR3 sequences listed, approximately 15% were seen once. The CDR3 totals 14 residues. CDR1 is SEHNR, CDR2 FQNEAQ, per germline (reference sequence). Trimming removed 1 base from V and 7 bases from J, with 12 bases in between. This entry is derived from a study of regulatory T cells in long-lasting Graves disease. The time point was: newly diagnosed GD, antithyroid drugs for less than 3 months. The TCR library was prepared using RNA isolated from PBMCs. The same specimen was also included in a second study, on T cells in Graves' hyperthyroidism and ophthalmopathy.

This clonotype originated in a woman aged 25 to 45 with Graves disease. The chain couples TRBV7-9 to TRBJ2-3; a possible D gene is TRBD2 (6 bases). The sequencing used peripheral blood mononuclear cells (PBMCs), collected at new diagnosis, from a patient treated with antithyroid drugs. In nucleotides, the CDR3 is TGTGCCAGCAGCTTAGGGCTAGCGCGGTATACGCAGTATTTT. Protein sequence: CASSLGLARYTQYF.